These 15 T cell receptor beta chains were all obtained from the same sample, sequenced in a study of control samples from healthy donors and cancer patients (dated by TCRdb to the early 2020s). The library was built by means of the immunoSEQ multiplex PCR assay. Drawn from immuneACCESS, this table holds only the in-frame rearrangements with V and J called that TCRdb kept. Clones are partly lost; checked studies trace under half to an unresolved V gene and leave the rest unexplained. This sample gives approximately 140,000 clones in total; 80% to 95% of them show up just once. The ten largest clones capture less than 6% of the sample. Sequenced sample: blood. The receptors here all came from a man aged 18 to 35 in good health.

DNA of the CDR3: TGCAGCGTTGAGAAGGAGGGGAGGGGGTTCTTC. This codes for CSVEKEGRGFF. The V and J genes are TRBV29-1 and TRBJ2-1; 7 nucleotides agree with TRBD2. Germline-derived CDR1 and CDR2 are SQVTM and ANQGSEA. There are 11 residues in the CDR3. V shed 3 bases, J shed 15 bases, and the junction held 8 bases outside the gene matches.

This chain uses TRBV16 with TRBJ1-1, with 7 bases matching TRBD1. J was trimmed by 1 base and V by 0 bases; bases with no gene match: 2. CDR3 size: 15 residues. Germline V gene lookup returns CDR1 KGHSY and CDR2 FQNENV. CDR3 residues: CASSQSHRGNTEAFF. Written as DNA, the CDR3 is TGTGCCAGCAGCCAATCGCACAGGGGGAACACTGAAGCTTTCTTT.

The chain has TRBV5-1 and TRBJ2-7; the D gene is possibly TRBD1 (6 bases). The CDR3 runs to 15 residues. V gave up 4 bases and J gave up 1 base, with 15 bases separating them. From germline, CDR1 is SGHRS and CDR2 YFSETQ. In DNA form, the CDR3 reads TGCGCCAGCAGCCTTGTGGACAGCCCGTCCTACGAGCAGTACTTC. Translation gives CASSLVDSPSYEQYF. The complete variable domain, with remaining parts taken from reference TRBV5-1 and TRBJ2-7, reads KAGVTQTPRYLIKTRGQQVTLSCSPISGHRSVSWYQQTPGQGLQFLFEYFSETQRNKGNFPGRFSGRQFSNSRSEMNVSTLELGDSALYLCASSLVDSPSYEQYFGPGTRLTVT.

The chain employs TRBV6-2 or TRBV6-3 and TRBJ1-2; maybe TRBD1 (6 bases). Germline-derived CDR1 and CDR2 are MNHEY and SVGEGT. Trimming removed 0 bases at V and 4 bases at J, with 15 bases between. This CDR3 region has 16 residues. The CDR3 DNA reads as TGTGCCAGCAGTTACTCGTTGGGGGCGCTCGGCTATGGCTACACCTTC. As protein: CASSYSLGALGYGYTF.

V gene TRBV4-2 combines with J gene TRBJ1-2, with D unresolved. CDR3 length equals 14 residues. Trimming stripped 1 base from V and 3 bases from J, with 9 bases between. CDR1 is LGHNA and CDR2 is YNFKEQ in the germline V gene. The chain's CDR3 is CASSQGATHYGYTF. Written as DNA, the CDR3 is TGTGCCAGCAGCCAAGGGGCCACTCACTATGGCTACACCTTC.

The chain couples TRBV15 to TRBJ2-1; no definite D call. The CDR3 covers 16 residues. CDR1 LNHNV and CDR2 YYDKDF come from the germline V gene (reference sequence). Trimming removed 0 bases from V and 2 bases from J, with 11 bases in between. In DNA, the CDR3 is TGTGCCACCAGCAGAGATGATGGGTTGACCTACAATGAGCAGTTCTTC. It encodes CATSRDDGLTYNEQFF.

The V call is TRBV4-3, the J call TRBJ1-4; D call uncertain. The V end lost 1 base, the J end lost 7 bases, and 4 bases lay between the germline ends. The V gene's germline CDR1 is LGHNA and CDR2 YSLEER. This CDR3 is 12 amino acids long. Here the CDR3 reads CASSQGGEKLFF. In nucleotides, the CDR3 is TGCGCCAGCAGCCAAGGCGGTGAAAAACTGTTTTTT.

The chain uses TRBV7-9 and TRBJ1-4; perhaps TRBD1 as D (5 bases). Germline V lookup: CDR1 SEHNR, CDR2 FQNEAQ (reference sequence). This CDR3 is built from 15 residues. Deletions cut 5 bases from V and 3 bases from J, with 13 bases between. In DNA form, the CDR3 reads TGTGCCAGCAGCGCTGGGGGGTTGTCTAATGAAAAACTGTTTTTT. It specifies CASSAGGLSNEKLFF.

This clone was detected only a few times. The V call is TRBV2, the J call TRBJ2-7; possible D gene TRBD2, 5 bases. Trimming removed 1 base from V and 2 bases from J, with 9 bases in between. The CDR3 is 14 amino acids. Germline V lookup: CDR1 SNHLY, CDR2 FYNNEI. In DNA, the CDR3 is TGTGCCAGCAGTGAAGGGACGGGGACCTACGAGCAGTACTTC. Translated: CASSEGTGTYEQYF.

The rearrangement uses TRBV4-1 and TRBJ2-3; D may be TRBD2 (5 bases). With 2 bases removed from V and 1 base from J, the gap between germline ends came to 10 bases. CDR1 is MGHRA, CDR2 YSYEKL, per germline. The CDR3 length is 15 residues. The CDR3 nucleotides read TGCGCCAGCAGCCAACAGCAGCGGCGCACAGATACGCAGTATTTT. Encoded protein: CASSQQQRRTDTQYF.

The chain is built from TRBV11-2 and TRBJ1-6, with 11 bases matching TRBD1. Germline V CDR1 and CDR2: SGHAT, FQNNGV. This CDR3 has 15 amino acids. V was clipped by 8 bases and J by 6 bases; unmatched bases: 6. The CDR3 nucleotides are TGTGCCAGCGGACAGGGGGCTATAGGTAATTCACCCCTCCACTTT. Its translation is CASGQGAIGNSPLHF.

CDR3 sequence (DNA): TGTGCCAGTAGTCCCTCACTCCGGGAGCCCCGCACCGGGGAGCTGTTTTTT. This encodes CASSPSLREPRTGELFF. This chain joins TRBV19 and TRBJ2-2; D perhaps matches TRBD2 (6 bases). Per germline, CDR1 LNHDA and CDR2 SQIVND (reference sequence). The germline V and J ends were trimmed by 5 bases and 4 bases, with 20 bases remaining between them. This CDR3 has 17 amino acids.

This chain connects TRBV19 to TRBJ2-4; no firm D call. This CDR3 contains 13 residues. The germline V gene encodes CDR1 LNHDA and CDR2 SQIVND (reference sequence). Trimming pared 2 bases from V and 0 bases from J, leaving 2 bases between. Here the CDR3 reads CASSILAKNIQYF. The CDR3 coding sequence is TGTGCCAGTAGTATACTAGCCAAAAACATTCAGTACTTC.

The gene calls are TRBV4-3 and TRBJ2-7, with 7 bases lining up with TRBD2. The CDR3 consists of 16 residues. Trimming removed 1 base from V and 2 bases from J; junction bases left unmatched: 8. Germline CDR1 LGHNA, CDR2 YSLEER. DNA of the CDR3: TGCGCCAGCAGCCAAGCATGGCCGGGACTACCCTACGAGCAGTACTTC. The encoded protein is CASSQAWPGLPYEQYF.

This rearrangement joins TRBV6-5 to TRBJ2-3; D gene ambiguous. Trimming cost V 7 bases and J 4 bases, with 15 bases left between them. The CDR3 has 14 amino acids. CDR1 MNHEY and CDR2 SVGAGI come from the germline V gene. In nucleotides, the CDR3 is TGTGCCAGCAATGGAAAATCGGCATCAGATACGCAGTATTTT. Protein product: CASNGKSASDTQYF.